This T cell receptor beta chain was identified in a study of blood T cells in healthy people across ages. It was with a sample-barcoded 5' primer and a J-beta primer mix that a second PCR of roughly 7 to 12 cycles was run. TCRdb reanalysed the 5' RACE reads using MiXCR and keeps one entry per CDR3 protein. The sample carries over a million distinct CDR3 sequences, 40% to 55% recorded once. This clonotype was observed once. The junction differs from germline at one of its ends, possibly a read error. Germline loops: CDR1 MDHEN, CDR2 SYDVKM. This CDR3 has 14 amino acids. The rearrangement joins TRBV28 to TRBJ2-5; 7 bases agree with TRBD1. Sequencing used blood. The sequence was collected from a woman aged 55-69 years in good health. CDR3 protein: CANSLRQGQETQYF. CDR3 DNA sequence: TGTGCCAACAGTTTACGACAGGGCCAAGAGACCCAGTACTTC. Full variable domain (missing parts from reference TRBV28 and TRBJ2-5): DVKVTQSSRYLVKRTGEKVFLECVQDMDHENMFWYRQDPGLGLRLIYFSYDVKMKEKGDIPEGYSVSREKKERFSLILESASTNQTSMYLCANSLRQGQETQYFGPGTRLLVL.